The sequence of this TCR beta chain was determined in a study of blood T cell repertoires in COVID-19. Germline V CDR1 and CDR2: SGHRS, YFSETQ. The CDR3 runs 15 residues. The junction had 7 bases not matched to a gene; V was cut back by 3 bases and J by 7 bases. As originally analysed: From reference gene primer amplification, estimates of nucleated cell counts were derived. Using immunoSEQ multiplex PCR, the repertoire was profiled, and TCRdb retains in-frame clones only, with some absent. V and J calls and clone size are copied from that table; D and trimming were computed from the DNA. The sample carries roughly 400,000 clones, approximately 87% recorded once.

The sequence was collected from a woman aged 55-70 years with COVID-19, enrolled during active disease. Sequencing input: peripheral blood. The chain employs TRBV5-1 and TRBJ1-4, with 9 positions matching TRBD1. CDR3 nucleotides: TGCGCCAGCAGCTGGGCCGGGACAGGGACTGAAAAACTGTTTTTT. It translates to CASSWAGTGTEKLFF.